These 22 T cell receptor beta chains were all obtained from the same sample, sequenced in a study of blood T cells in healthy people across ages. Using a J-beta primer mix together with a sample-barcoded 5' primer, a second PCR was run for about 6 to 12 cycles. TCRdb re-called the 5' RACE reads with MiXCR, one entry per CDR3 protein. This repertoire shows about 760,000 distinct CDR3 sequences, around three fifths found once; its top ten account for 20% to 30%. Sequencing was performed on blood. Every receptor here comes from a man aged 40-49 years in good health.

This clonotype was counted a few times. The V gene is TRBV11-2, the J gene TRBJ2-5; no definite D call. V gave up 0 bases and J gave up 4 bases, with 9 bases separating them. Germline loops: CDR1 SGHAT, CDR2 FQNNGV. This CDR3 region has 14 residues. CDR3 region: CASSLEYGPETQYF. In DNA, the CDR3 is TGTGCCAGCAGCTTAGAGTATGGGCCAGAGACCCAGTACTTC. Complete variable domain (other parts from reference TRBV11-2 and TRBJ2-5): EAGVAQSPRYKIIEKRQSVAFWCNPISGHATLYWYQQILGQGPKLLIQFQNNGVVDDSQLPKDRFSAERLKGVDSTLKIQPAKLEDSAVYLCASSLEYGPETQYFGPGTRLLVL.

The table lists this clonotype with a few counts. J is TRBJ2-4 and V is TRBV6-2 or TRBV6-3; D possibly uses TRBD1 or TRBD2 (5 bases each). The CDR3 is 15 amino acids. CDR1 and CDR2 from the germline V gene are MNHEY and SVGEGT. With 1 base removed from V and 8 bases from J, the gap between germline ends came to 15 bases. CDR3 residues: CASSYLGTSRDIQYF. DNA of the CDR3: TGTGCCAGCAGTTACTTGGGGACCAGTAGGGACATTCAGTACTTC.

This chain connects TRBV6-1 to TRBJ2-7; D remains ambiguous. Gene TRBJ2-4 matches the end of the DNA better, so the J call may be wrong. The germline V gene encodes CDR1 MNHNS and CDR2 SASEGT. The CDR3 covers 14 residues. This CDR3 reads CASDGRPTQNIQYF. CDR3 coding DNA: TGTGCCAGTGACGGACGGCCGACCCAAAACATTCAGTACTTC.

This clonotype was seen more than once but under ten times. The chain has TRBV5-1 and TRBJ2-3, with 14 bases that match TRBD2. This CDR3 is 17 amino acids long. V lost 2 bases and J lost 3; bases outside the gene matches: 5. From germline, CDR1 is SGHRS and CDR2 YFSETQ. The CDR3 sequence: CASSFGLAGGSTDTQYF. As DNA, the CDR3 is TGCGCCAGCAGCTTTGGACTAGCGGGAGGAAGTACAGATACGCAGTATTTT.

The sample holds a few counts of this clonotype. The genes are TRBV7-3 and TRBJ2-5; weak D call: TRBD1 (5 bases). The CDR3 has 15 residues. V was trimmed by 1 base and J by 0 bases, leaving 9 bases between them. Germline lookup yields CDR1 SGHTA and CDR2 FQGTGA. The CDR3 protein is CASSLMGQDQETQYF. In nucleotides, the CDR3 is TGTGCCAGCAGCTTAATGGGGCAGGACCAAGAGACCCAGTACTTC.

For the CDR3, the DNA is TGTGCCAGCAGCCAAGCTGTGACTAGCGGGATCTCCGGGGCCCACGAGCAGTACTTC. It translates to CASSQAVTSGISGAHEQYF. This rearrangement joins TRBV14 to TRBJ2-7; the match to TRBD2 covers 11 bases. The V and J ends lost 1 base and 5 bases, in that order; junction bases with no gene match: 16. The CDR3 totals 19 residues. CDR1 and CDR2 from the germline V gene are SGHDN and FVKESK.

CDR3 loop: CASSTRGLVCTWNTEAFF. Here the CDR3 DNA reads TGTGCCAGCAGTACCCGTGGGTTGGTTTGCACCTGGAACACTGAAGCTTTCTTT. The rearrangement links TRBV12-3 or TRBV12-4 to TRBJ1-1; D unclear. This CDR3 is built from 18 residues. The ends were cut back, 5 bases at V and 1 base at J, with 23 bases in the middle.

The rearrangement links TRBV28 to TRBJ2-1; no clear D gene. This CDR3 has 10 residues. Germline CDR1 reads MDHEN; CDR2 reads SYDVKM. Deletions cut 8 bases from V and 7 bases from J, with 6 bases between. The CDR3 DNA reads TGTGCCAGCGGGATAAATGAGCAGTTCTTC. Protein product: CASGINEQFF.

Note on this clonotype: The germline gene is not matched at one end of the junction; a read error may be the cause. CDR3 nucleotides: TGTGCCAGCAGTTTATCAGGGGGCGGATTGATCTACGAACAGTACTTC. Translated, it gives CASSLSGGGLIYEQYF. The genes are TRBV27 and TRBJ2-7; 7 bases match TRBD1. CDR3 length equals 16 residues. The germline V gene encodes CDR1 MNHEY and CDR2 SMNVEV (reference sequence).

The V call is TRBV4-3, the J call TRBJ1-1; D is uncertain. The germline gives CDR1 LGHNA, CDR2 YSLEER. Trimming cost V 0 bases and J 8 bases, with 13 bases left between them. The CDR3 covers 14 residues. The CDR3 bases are TGCGCCAGCAGCCAAGACATAAGTCTGCTGGAAGCTTTCTTT. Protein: CASSQDISLLEAFF.

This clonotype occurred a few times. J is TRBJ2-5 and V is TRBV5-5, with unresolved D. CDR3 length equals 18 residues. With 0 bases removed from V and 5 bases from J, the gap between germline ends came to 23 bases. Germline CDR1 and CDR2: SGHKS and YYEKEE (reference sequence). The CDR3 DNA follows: TGTGCCAGCAGCTTGGGTCGGTGGGCGTCCTCTACATGGGAGACCCAGTACTTC. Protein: CASSLGRWASSTWETQYF.

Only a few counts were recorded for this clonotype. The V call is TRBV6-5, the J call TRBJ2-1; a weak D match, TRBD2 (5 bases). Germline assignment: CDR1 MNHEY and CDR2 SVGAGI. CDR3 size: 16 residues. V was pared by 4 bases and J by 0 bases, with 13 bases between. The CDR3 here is CASSSLMGSSYNEQFF. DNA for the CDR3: TGTGCCAGCAGTTCTCTAATGGGGAGCTCCTACAATGAGCAGTTCTTC.

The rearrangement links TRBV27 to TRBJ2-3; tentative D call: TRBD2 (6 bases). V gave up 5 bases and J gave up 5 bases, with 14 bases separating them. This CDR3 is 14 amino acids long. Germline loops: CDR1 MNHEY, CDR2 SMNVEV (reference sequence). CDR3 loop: CASSPAGWGDTQYF. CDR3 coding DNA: TGTGCCAGCAGTCCCGCGGGATGGGGAGATACGCAGTATTTT.

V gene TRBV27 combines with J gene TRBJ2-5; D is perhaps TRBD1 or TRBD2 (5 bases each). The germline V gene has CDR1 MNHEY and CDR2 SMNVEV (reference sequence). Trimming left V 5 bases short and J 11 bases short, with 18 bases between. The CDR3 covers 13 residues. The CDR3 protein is CASSLLGDLGQYF. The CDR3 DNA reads TGTGCCAGCAGTCTACTAGGGGATCTTGGGCAGTACTTC.

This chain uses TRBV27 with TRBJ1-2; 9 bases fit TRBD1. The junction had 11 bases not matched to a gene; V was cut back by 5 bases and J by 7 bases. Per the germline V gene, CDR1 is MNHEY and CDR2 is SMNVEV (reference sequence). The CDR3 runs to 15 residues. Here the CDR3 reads CASSPSLTGGSGYTF. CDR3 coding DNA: TGTGCCAGCAGTCCCTCTTTGACAGGGGGTTCTGGCTACACCTTC.

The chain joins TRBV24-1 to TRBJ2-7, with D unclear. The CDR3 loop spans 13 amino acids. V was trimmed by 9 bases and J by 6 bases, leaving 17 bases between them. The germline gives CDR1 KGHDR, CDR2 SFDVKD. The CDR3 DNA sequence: TGTGCCACCTTTCCTTATCTGCAGCTCGAGCAGTACTTC. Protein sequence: CATFPYLQLEQYF.

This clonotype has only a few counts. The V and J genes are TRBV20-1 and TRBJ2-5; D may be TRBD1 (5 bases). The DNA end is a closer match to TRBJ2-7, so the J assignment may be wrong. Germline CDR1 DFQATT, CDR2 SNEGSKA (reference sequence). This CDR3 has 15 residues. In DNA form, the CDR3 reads TGCAGTGCTAGAGATGTGCAGGGTTCAGGTGACGAGCAGTACTTC. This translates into CSARDVQGSGDEQYF.

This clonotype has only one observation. The CDR3 nucleotides read TGTGCCAGCGGGGGGAGCGGGAATACGCAGTATTTT. Encoded protein: CASGGSGNTQYF. The genes are TRBV28 and TRBJ2-3; TRBD2 aligns across 7 bases. From germline, CDR1 is MDHEN and CDR2 SYDVKM. V lost 8 bases and J lost 7; bases outside the gene matches: 6. CDR3 length: 12 residues.

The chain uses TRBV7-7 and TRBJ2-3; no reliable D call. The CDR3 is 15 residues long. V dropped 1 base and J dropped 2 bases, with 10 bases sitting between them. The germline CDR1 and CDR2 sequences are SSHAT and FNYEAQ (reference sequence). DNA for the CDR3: TGTGCCAGCAGCTTAGGCAGTTCCCCCACAGATACGCAGTATTTT. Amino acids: CASSLGSSPTDTQYF.

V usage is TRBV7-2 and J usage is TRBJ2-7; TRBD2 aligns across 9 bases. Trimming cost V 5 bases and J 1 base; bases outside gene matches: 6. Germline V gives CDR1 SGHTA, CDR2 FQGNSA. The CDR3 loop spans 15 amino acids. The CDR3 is CASSQRLAESYEQYF. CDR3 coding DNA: TGTGCCAGCAGCCAAAGACTAGCGGAGTCCTACGAGCAGTACTTC.

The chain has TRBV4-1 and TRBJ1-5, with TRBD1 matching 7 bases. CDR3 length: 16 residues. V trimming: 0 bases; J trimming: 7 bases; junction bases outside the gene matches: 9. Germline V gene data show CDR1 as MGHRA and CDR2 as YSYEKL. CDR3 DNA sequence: TGCGCCAGCAGCCAAGATCTAGGACAGGACTTCCAGCCCCAGCATTTT. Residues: CASSQDLGQDFQPQHF.

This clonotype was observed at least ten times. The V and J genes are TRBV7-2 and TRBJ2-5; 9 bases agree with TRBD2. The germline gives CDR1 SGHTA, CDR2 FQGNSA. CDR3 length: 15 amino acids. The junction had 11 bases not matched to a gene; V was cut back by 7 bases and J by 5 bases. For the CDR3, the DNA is TGTGCCAGCACCAACCGCGGGAGGGCCGAGGAGACCCAGTACTTC. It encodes CASTNRGRAEETQYF.